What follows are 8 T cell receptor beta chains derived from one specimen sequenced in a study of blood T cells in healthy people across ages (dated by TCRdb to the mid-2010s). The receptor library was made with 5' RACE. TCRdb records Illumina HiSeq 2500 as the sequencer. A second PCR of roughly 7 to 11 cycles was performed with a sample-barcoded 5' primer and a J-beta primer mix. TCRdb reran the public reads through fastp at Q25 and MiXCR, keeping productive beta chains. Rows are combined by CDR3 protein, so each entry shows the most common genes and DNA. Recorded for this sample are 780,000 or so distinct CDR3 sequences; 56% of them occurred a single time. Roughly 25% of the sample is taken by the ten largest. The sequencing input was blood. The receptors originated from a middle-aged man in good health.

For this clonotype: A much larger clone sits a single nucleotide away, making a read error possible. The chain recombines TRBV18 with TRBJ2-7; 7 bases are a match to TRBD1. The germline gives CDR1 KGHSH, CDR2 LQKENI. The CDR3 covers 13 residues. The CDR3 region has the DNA TGTGTCAGCTCATCCGGACAGGCATACGAGCAGTACTTC. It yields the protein CVSSSGQAYEQYF.

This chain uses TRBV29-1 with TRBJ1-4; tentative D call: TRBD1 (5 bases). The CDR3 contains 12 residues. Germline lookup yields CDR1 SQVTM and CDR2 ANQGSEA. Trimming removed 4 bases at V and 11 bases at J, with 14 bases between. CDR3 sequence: CSVVGVMGKLFF. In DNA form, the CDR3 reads TGCAGCGTTGTGGGGGTAATGGGGAAACTGTTTTTT.

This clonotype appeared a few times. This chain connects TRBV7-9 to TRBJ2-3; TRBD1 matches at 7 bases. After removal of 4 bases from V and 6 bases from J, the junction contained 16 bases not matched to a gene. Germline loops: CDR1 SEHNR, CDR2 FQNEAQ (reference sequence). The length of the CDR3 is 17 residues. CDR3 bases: TGTGCCAGCAGCTACCGACAGGGACGGGTGGCGGTGGATACGCAGTATTTT. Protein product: CASSYRQGRVAVDTQYF. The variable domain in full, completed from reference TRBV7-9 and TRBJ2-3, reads DTGVSQNPRHKITKRGQNVTFRCDPISEHNRLYWYRQTLGQGPEFLTYFQNEAQLEKSRLLSDRFSAERPKGSFSTLEIQRTEQGDSAMYLCASSYRQGRVAVDTQYFGPGTRLTVL.

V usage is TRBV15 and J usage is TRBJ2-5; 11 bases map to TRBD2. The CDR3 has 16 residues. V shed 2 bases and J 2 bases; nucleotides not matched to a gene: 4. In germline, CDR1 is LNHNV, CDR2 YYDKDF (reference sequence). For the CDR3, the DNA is TGTGCCACCAGCAGACCGGGACTAGCGGTTCAAGAGACCCAGTACTTC. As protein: CATSRPGLAVQETQYF. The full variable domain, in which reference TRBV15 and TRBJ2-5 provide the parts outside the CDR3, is DAMVIQNPRYQVTQFGKPVTLSCSQTLNHNVMYWYQQKSSQAPKLLFHYYDKDFNNEADTPDNFQSRRPNTSFCFLDIRSPGLGDTAMYLCATSRPGLAVQETQYFGPGTRLLVL.

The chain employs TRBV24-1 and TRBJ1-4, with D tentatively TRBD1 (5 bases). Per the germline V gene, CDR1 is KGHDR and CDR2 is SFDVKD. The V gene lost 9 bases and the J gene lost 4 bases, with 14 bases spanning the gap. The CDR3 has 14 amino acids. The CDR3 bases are TGTGCCACCGGGGACGGCCAAGATAATGAAAAACTGTTTTTT. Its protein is CATGDGQDNEKLFF.

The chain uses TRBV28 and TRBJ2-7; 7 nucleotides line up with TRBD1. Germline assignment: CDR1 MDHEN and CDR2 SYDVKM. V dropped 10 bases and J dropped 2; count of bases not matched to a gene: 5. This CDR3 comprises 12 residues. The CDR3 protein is CATWTGPYEQYF. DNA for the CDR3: TGTGCCACCTGGACAGGCCCCTACGAGCAGTACTTC.

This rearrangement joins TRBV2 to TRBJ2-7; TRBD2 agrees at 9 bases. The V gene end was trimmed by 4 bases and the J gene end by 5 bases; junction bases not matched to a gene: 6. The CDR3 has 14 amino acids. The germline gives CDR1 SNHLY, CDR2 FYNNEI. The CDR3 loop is CASSGAREGHEQYF. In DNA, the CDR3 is TGTGCCAGCAGTGGGGCGCGGGAGGGCCACGAGCAGTACTTC.

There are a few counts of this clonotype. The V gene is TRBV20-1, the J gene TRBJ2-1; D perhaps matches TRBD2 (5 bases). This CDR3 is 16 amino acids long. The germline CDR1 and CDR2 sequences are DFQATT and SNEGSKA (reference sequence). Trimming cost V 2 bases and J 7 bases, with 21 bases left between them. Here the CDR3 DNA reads TGCAGTGCTAGATACTACGGACTCTTTCTGGGTAATGAGCAGTTCTTC. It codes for CSARYYGLFLGNEQFF.